The 31 T cell receptor beta chains presented below share a single source sample, sequenced in a study of cytomegalovirus exposure and HLA in healthy donors. In the PCR, 60 Vbeta and 13 Jbeta primers were used. The table came from immunoSEQ multiplex PCR; TCRdb's copy has only in-frame clones and leaves some out. Of over 95,000 clones listed, about 80% are singletons. Input material: PBMCs. The receptors were sampled from a man between 35 and 55 years old in good health and CMV-seronegative.

The genes are TRBV7-8 and TRBJ2-3; D may be TRBD2 (5 bases). The germline V gene has CDR1 SGHVS and CDR2 FQNEAQ. The V gene lost 1 base and the J gene lost 1 base, with 15 bases spanning the gap. This CDR3 contains 17 residues. As DNA, the CDR3 is TGTGCCAGCAGCTTAGTAGTTATCCCGGAGGGCACAGATACGCAGTATTTT. It is translated as CASSLVVIPEGTDTQYF.

J is TRBJ2-7 and V is TRBV6-7; TRBD1 aligns across 7 bases. TRBV6-7 is flagged as an ORF with uncertain function. After removal of 10 bases from V and 0 bases from J, the junction contained 9 bases not matched to a gene. The CDR3 covers 14 residues. This CDR3 reads CATPDRVFSYEQYF. The CDR3 nucleotides are TGTGCCACCCCCGACAGGGTGTTCTCCTACGAGCAGTACTTC.

The rearrangement joins TRBV30 to TRBJ1-3; a possible D gene is TRBD1 (5 bases). Germline values: CDR1 GTSNPN, CDR2 SVGIG (reference sequence). The length of the CDR3 is 11 residues. The ends were cut back, 7 bases at V and 4 bases at J, with 8 bases in the middle. The CDR3 region has the DNA TGTGCCTTCAGGGTGGGAAACACCATATATTTT. This translates into CAFRVGNTIYF.

The CDR3, as DNA: TGTGCCAGCAGCTTAGGCGGATCGTACCAAGAGACCCAGTACTTC. It is translated as CASSLGGSYQETQYF. The chain employs TRBV7-7 and TRBJ2-5; D is unresolved. The CDR3 spans 15 residues. The germline V gene encodes CDR1 SSHAT and CDR2 FNYEAQ (reference sequence). V lost 1 base and J lost 0, with 9 bases in between.

The CDR3 spells CASSPGLGPPDTQYF. The CDR3 bases are TGTGCCAGCAGCCCGGGACTCGGGCCTCCAGATACGCAGTATTTT. The chain couples TRBV5-5 to TRBJ2-3; D is possibly TRBD2 (6 bases). The germline CDR1 and CDR2 sequences are SGHKS and YYEKEE (reference sequence). V dropped 4 bases and J dropped 4 bases, with 16 bases sitting between them. This CDR3 has 15 residues.

The chain couples TRBV5-5 to TRBJ1-6; 7 bases agree with TRBD1. CDR3 length: 14 amino acids. The germline V gene has CDR1 SGHKS and CDR2 YYEKEE (reference sequence). Unmatched junction bases numbered 1, after V lost 0 bases and J lost 7 bases. The CDR3 DNA reads as TGTGCCAGCAGCTTGGCCAGGGGGAATTCACCCCTCCACTTT. Protein: CASSLARGNSPLHF.

V usage is TRBV27 and J usage is TRBJ2-1; D might be TRBD1 (6 bases). The V end lost 5 bases, the J end lost 5 bases, and 16 bases lay between the germline ends. This CDR3 comprises 15 residues. Germline CDR1 and CDR2: MNHEY and SMNVEV (reference sequence). CDR3 loop: CASSITGYPHNEQFF. Here the CDR3 DNA reads TGTGCCAGCAGTATAACAGGGTACCCCCACAATGAGCAGTTCTTC.

The V call is TRBV7-2, the J call TRBJ2-7; D might be TRBD2 (5 bases). V was clipped by 5 bases and J by 1 base, with 24 bases between them. The germline gives CDR1 SGHTA, CDR2 FQGNSA. This CDR3 comprises 18 residues. The DNA for the CDR3 is TGTGCCAGCAGCCCCGTCGTCACTAGAGTTCATTGGTCCTACGAGCAGTACTTC. Translation: CASSPVVTRVHWSYEQYF.

The chain joins TRBV7-9 to TRBJ2-1; D unresolved. CDR1 is SEHNR and CDR2 is FQNEAQ in the germline V gene (reference sequence). The CDR3 consists of 14 residues. Trimming left V 1 base short and J 8 bases short, with 12 bases between. The CDR3, as DNA: TGTGCCAGCAGCTTAGATCCTCCAATAGATGAGCAGTTCTTC. Protein sequence: CASSLDPPIDEQFF.

The rearrangement uses TRBV11-2 and TRBJ2-5, with a tentative D call TRBD1 (6 bases). The V gene's germline CDR1 is SGHAT and CDR2 FQNNGV. This CDR3 has 13 residues. Deletions cut 4 bases from V and 3 bases from J, with 9 bases between. The DNA of the CDR3 is TGTGCCAGCAGCTGGAACAGGGAAGAGACCCAGTACTTC. Encoded protein: CASSWNREETQYF.

This clone was counted only a few times. The chain carries TRBV6-6 and TRBJ2-1; D ambiguous. Per the germline V gene, CDR1 is MNHNY and CDR2 is SVGAGI (reference sequence). V shed 8 bases and J shed 7 bases, with 9 bases lying between them. The CDR3 is 11 residues long. The CDR3 loop is CASLLSNEQFF. For the CDR3, the DNA is TGTGCCAGCCTTTTGAGTAATGAGCAGTTCTTC.

The chain combines TRBV18 with TRBJ1-4; D gene ambiguous. The CDR3 spans 15 residues. Germline V gene lookup returns CDR1 KGHSH and CDR2 LQKENI. Trimming took off 6 bases at V and 8 bases at J, with 19 bases between the two ends. In DNA, the CDR3 is TGTGCCAGCTCCCCTGACGGCGGAATCGGGGAAAAACTGTTTTTT. Protein: CASSPDGGIGEKLFF.

The chain links TRBV5-4 to TRBJ2-2; TRBD2 matches at 13 bases. V shed 0 bases and J 1 base; nucleotides not matched to a gene: 0. The CDR3 spans 17 residues. Germline CDR1 reads SGHNT; CDR2 reads YYREEE (reference sequence). For the CDR3, the DNA is TGTGCCAGCAGCTTGGGACTAGCGGGGGGGAACACCGGGGAGCTGTTTTTT. This gives the protein CASSLGLAGGNTGELFF.

This clone was counted a single time. The V and J genes are TRBV5-1 and TRBJ2-1; TRBD1 matches 10 bases. The CDR3 length is 16 residues. The J segment lost 4 bases and the V segment lost 4 bases, leaving 8 bases of the junction unmatched. From germline, CDR1 is SGHRS and CDR2 YFSETQ. CDR3 DNA: TGCGCCAGCAGCCGATCCGGGACAGGGGTTTACAATGAGCAGTTCTTC. It is translated as CASSRSGTGVYNEQFF.

This chain connects TRBV5-1 to TRBJ2-1, with 9 bases that match TRBD2. V lost 5 bases and J lost 6; bases outside the gene matches: 9. Looked up from germline, CDR1 is SGHRS and CDR2 is YFSETQ. The CDR3 sequence is 15 residues long. The DNA of the CDR3 is TGCGCCAGCAGTATACCGGGAGCGGGAGGCAATGAGCAGTTCTTC. This sequence encodes CASSIPGAGGNEQFF.

In DNA form, the CDR3 reads TGCAGCGTTGAAGACCCCCTCGAGCAGTTCTTC. Residues: CSVEDPLEQFF. V and J are TRBV29-1 and TRBJ2-1; the D is unclear. Germline-derived CDR1 and CDR2 are SQVTM and ANQGSEA. Trimming removed 0 bases at V and 10 bases at J, with 7 bases between. The CDR3 has 11 amino acids.

The chain is built from TRBV6-6 and TRBJ2-5; D might be TRBD2 (6 bases). Trimming took off 7 bases at V and 8 bases at J, with 23 bases between the two ends. Per germline, CDR1 MNHNY and CDR2 SVGAGI (reference sequence). The CDR3 totals 15 residues. CDR3 sequence reads: CASTGLSGERETQYF. The CDR3 nucleotides read TGTGCCAGCACCGGACTCTCGGGGGAGAGAGAAACCCAGTACTTC.

CDR3 nucleotides: TGTGCCAGCAGACGAACAGGGGGACTAACCTACGAGCAGTACTTC. Translation: CASRRTGGLTYEQYF. The chain employs TRBV14 and TRBJ2-7; maybe TRBD1 (8 bases). The length of the CDR3 is 15 residues. Germline CDR1 SGHDN, CDR2 FVKESK. V was trimmed by 6 bases and J by 2 bases, leaving 17 bases between them.

V is TRBV11-3 and J is TRBJ2-1; no reliable D call. V lost 4 bases to trimming and J lost 9 bases, with 7 bases between them. The CDR3 extends over 11 amino acids. The germline CDR1 and CDR2 sequences are SGHNT and YENEEA. The CDR3 DNA reads as TGTGCCAGCAGCTCTTATCGTGAGCAGTTCTTC. Protein sequence: CASSSYREQFF.

The V gene is TRBV5-6, the J gene TRBJ1-1; the D gene is possibly TRBD1 (5 bases). The CDR3 totals 13 residues. Germline loops: CDR1 SGHDT, CDR2 YYEEEE. Trimming cost V 1 base and J 10 bases, with 14 bases left between them. CDR3 sequence: CASSLTGPVRAFF. The CDR3 nucleotides read TGTGCCAGCAGCTTGACAGGACCCGTTCGAGCTTTCTTT.

This clone was found once. The chain joins TRBV7-2 to TRBJ1-4, with D uncertain. Germline loops: CDR1 SGHTA, CDR2 FQGNSA. Trimming removed 3 bases at V and 0 bases at J, with 8 bases between. The CDR3 runs to 15 residues. This chain's CDR3 is CASSFVPATNEKLFF. The CDR3 DNA is TGTGCCAGCAGCTTTGTCCCTGCAACTAATGAAAAACTGTTTTTT.

The chain joins TRBV5-1 to TRBJ1-1; D remains ambiguous. V gave up 4 bases and J gave up 1 base, with 11 bases separating them. Germline CDR1 is SGHRS and CDR2 is YFSETQ. CDR3 size: 14 residues. The CDR3, as DNA: TGCGCCAGCAGCCCCGCGACACCGAACACTGAAGCTTTCTTT. It specifies CASSPATPNTEAFF.

This chain links TRBV4-1 with TRBJ1-1; D gene uncertain. The germline V gene encodes CDR1 MGHRA and CDR2 YSYEKL. Trimming took off 2 bases at V and 4 bases at J, with 11 bases between the two ends. CDR3 size: 14 residues. In DNA form, the CDR3 reads TGCGCCAGCAGCCAAAAAGGGAGTGGCACTGAAGCTTTCTTT. Translated, it gives CASSQKGSGTEAFF.

CDR3 in amino acids: CAWSPGGRGRGKKLFF. CDR3 nucleotide sequence: TGTGCCTGGAGTCCGGGGGGCAGGGGGCGAGGGAAAAAACTGTTTTTT. This chain joins TRBV30 and TRBJ1-4, with 8 bases identical to TRBD1. V was clipped by 2 bases and J by 9 bases; unmatched bases: 14. The germline CDR1 and CDR2 sequences are GTSNPN and SVGIG (reference sequence). This CDR3 is built from 16 residues.

The J gene is TRBJ2-7, the V gene TRBV7-2, with 7 bases identical to TRBD2. Unmatched junction bases numbered 4, after V lost 2 bases and J lost 0 bases. Germline V CDR1 and CDR2: SGHTA, FQGNSA. The CDR3 totals 15 residues. CDR3 bases: TGTGCCAGCAGCTTATTGGGCGGGGGCTCCTACGAGCAGTACTTC. This translates into CASSLLGGGSYEQYF.

The CDR3 loop reads CASSAGDPDTQYF. DNA for the CDR3: TGTGCCAGCAGCGCAGGGGATCCGGATACGCAGTATTTT. The chain couples TRBV9 to TRBJ2-3, with D perhaps matching TRBD1 (6 bases). Between the trimmed V and J ends, which lost 3 bases and 6 bases, there was a span of 11 bases. The germline V gene encodes CDR1 SGDLS and CDR2 YYNGEE. This CDR3 is 13 amino acids long.

Remarks on this clone: The same CDR3 arises from other DNA sequences in this sample as well. The CDR3 reads CASSPVNSPLHF. CDR3 nucleotides: TGTGCCAGCAGCCCAGTTAACTCACCCCTCCACTTT. The J gene is TRBJ1-6, the V gene TRBV11-2; D not certain. The V and J ends lost 5 bases and 10 bases respectively, with 9 bases between them. The CDR3 is 12 amino acids. CDR1 is SGHAT and CDR2 is FQNNGV in the germline V gene.

This clone was recorded once. The rearrangement links TRBV28 to TRBJ2-7; tentatively, D is TRBD2 (5 bases). Germline V CDR1 and CDR2: MDHEN, SYDVKM. The CDR3 contains 16 residues. Trimming took off 2 bases at V and 6 bases at J, with 20 bases between the two ends. CDR3 sequence: CASSLRGSTPPGEQYF. In nucleotides, the CDR3 is TGTGCCAGCAGTTTACGAGGGTCGACTCCTCCTGGCGAGCAGTACTTC.

This clone was seen a single time. The genes are TRBV27 and TRBJ1-1, with TRBD1 identical over 9 bases. CDR1 and CDR2 from the germline V gene are MNHEY and SMNVEV (reference sequence). The CDR3 contains 13 residues. J was trimmed by 4 bases and V by 4 bases; bases with no gene match: 1. CDR3 residues: CASSWTGVTEAFF. The CDR3 DNA follows: TGTGCCAGCAGTTGGACAGGGGTCACTGAAGCTTTCTTT.

The V call is TRBV6-5, the J call TRBJ2-3; D unresolved. This CDR3 contains 14 residues. Per the germline V gene, CDR1 is MNHEY and CDR2 is SVGAGI. The V and J ends lost 9 bases and 4 bases respectively, with 17 bases between them. CDR3 residues: CASRVRPDSDTQYF. Here the CDR3 DNA reads TGTGCCAGTCGTGTTCGTCCAGACTCAGATACGCAGTATTTT.

The rearrangement uses TRBV7-3 and TRBJ1-6; the D is unclear. The CDR3 runs 11 residues. Trimming took off 8 bases at V and 11 bases at J, with 10 bases between the two ends. Germline V CDR1 and CDR2: SGHTA, FQGTGA. This chain's CDR3 is CASSGRAPLHF. Written as DNA, the CDR3 is TGTGCCAGCTCTGGGAGGGCACCCCTCCACTTT.